This TCR beta chain was found in a study of blood T cell repertoires in COVID-19. CDR3 length: 14 residues. Germline trimming cut 1 base from V and 5 bases from J; bases unmatched to any gene: 3. Germline CDR1 LGHNA, CDR2 YSLEER. Some clones are missing from TCRdb's copy, which holds only in-frame ones; the method was immunoSEQ multiplex PCR. Altogether about 180,000 clones are present, around 83% being singletons, with the ten largest covering 7.6%. The chain joins TRBV4-3 to TRBJ2-5; 8 bases are shared with TRBD2. The TCR sequence derives from a woman between 65 and 79 years old with COVID-19, enrolled during active disease. The sample taken for sequencing was peripheral blood. For the CDR3, the DNA is TGCGCCAGCAGCCAAGCGGGAGGGCGGGAGACCCAGTACTTC. It specifies CASSQAGGRETQYF.